The 18 T cell receptor beta chains below all came from one sample that was sequenced in a study of response to subunit inactivated influenza vaccine. A single record per CDR3 protein comes from TCRdb applying MiXCR to the RT-PCR reads. The profile shows about 300,000 distinct CDR3 sequences, roughly 22% of them singletons. The starting material was PBMCs from blood, obtained about 20 months after vaccination. The receptor set was obtained from a man in his fifties or sixties who received an inactivated influenza vaccine.

The gene calls are TRBV10-3 and TRBJ2-1, with TRBD2 matching 13 bases. CDR1 is ENHRY and CDR2 is SYGVKD in the germline V gene. Germline trimming cut 8 bases from V and 8 bases from J; bases unmatched to any gene: 3. This CDR3 spans 13 amino acids. The CDR3 here is CAIGLAGEYEQFF. The CDR3 DNA reads as TGTGCCATCGGACTAGCGGGAGAGTATGAGCAGTTCTTC.

The chain is built from TRBV29-1 and TRBJ2-7; the D gene is possibly TRBD1 (6 bases). The CDR3 contains 12 residues. V was cut by 4 bases and J by 6 bases, with 13 bases left in between. Germline V lookup: CDR1 SQVTM, CDR2 ANQGSEA. The chain's CDR3 is CSVVSGAVEQYF. The CDR3 nucleotides read TGCAGCGTTGTCTCAGGGGCTGTCGAGCAGTACTTC.

This clonotype was observed a handful of times. The V call is TRBV7-2, the J call TRBJ1-3; possibly TRBD1 for D (5 bases). CDR1 is SGHTA, CDR2 FQGNSA, per germline. The CDR3 sequence is 14 residues long. Between the trimmed V and J ends, which lost 5 bases and 0 bases, there was a span of 8 bases. This CDR3 reads CASSPQGSGNTIYF. The CDR3 region has the DNA TGTGCCAGCAGCCCCCAGGGCTCTGGAAACACCATATATTTT.

This clonotype was counted only a few times. V is TRBV20-1 and J is TRBJ1-3; no firm D call. The CDR3 runs 14 residues. From germline, CDR1 is DFQATT and CDR2 SNEGSKA (reference sequence). V was cut by 6 bases and J by 0 bases, with 12 bases left in between. The CDR3 loop is CSAPHQSSGNTIYF. In DNA form, the CDR3 reads TGCAGTGCCCCACACCAGAGCTCTGGAAACACCATATATTTT.

This clonotype came up a few times. The CDR3 DNA reads as TGTGCCAGCAGCTTAGATGCAGGGTTGGAGCAGTACTTC. It translates to CASSLDAGLEQYF. V is TRBV11-2 and J is TRBJ2-7, with TRBD1 as a possible D gene (5 bases). CDR3 length equals 13 residues. Trimming cost V 0 bases and J 7 bases, with 10 bases left between them. Germline V lookup: CDR1 SGHAT, CDR2 FQNNGV.

This clonotype showed up just a few times. The rearrangement uses TRBV5-5 and TRBJ1-4; no firm D call. Trimming removed 3 bases at V and 5 bases at J, with 11 bases between. The CDR3 length is 14 residues. Germline V gene sequence: CDR1 SGHKS, CDR2 YYEKEE (reference sequence). CDR3 protein: CASSWTDGNEKLFF. The CDR3 DNA reads as TGTGCCAGCAGCTGGACGGACGGGAATGAAAAACTGTTTTTT.

CDR3 sequence (DNA): TGTGCCAGCAGCCAAGATCTCAGGGTGGATGGCTACACCTTC. Translation: CASSQDLRVDGYTF. J is TRBJ1-2 and V is TRBV4-2, with D tentatively TRBD1 (5 bases). Germline CDR1 and CDR2: LGHNA and YNFKEQ. With 0 bases removed from V and 6 bases from J, the gap between germline ends came to 11 bases. This CDR3 comprises 14 residues.

This chain joins TRBV12-3 or TRBV12-4 and TRBJ1-1, with TRBD1 as a possible D gene (5 bases). V lost 5 bases to trimming and J lost 10 bases, with 20 bases between them. This CDR3 region has 14 residues. CDR3 DNA: TGTGCCAGCAGTCCCCTGGGTGGAGGGGCGGGAGCTTTCTTT. Amino acids: CASSPLGGGAGAFF.

This clonotype was seen a handful of times. V is TRBV5-1 and J is TRBJ1-6; 9 nucleotides match TRBD1. In germline, CDR1 is SGHRS, CDR2 YFSETQ. The CDR3 sequence is 20 residues long. With V trimmed by 2 bases and J by 7 bases, 19 bases remained unmatched. CDR3 amino acids: CASSFSTASGQGRRNSPLHF. The CDR3 nucleotides are TGCGCCAGCAGCTTTTCCACCGCCTCGGGACAGGGAAGAAGGAATTCACCCCTCCACTTT.

V usage is TRBV7-3 and J usage is TRBJ2-5; tentative D call: TRBD2 (6 bases). Germline V gene data show CDR1 as SGHTA and CDR2 as FQGTGA. This CDR3 region has 17 residues. For the CDR3, the DNA is TGTGCAGTGCGGAACCCAGATCATAGCGGATCCCAAGAGACCCAGTACTTC. Residues: CAVRNPDHSGSQETQYF.

This clonotype was picked up a small number of times. The rearrangement joins TRBV3-1 to TRBJ1-1; TRBD1 matches at 7 bases. CDR3 length: 13 residues. The germline V gene encodes CDR1 LGHDT and CDR2 YNNKEL (reference sequence). Trimming removed 1 base from V and 6 bases from J; junction bases left unmatched: 2. This chain's CDR3 is CASSQAQGAEAFF. CDR3 DNA sequence: TGTGCCAGCAGCCAAGCGCAGGGGGCTGAAGCTTTCTTT.

This clonotype was counted between two and nine times. The chain combines TRBV30 with TRBJ2-3; D unresolved. Germline V gene sequence: CDR1 GTSNPN, CDR2 SVGIG (reference sequence). V gave up 0 bases and J gave up 1 base, with 5 bases separating them. The CDR3 extends over 13 amino acids. CDR3 bases: TGTGCCTGGAGTGTAGGAGGCACAGATACGCAGTATTTT. Its translation is CAWSVGGTDTQYF.

This clonotype was seen a few times. The rearrangement links TRBV12-3 or TRBV12-4 to TRBJ1-5; tentative D call: TRBD1 (6 bases). The CDR3 is 15 amino acids. V lost 5 bases and J lost 5, with 16 bases in between. The CDR3, as DNA: TGTGCCAGCAGTCGGGACATTTCTGGAGATCAGCCCCAGCATTTT. Amino acid sequence: CASSRDISGDQPQHF.

This clonotype was detected a few times. The rearrangement joins TRBV6-2 or TRBV6-3 to TRBJ2-2; D uncertain. CDR1 MNHEY and CDR2 SVGEGT come from the germline V gene. This CDR3 spans 15 amino acids. V lost 7 bases, J lost 0 bases, and 12 bases lay in between. CDR3 protein: CASTKHIPNTGELFF. In DNA form, the CDR3 reads TGTGCCAGCACAAAACATATTCCGAACACCGGGGAGCTGTTTTTT.

This chain joins TRBV20-1 and TRBJ1-4, with TRBD1 identical over 10 bases. J gave up 2 bases and V 1 base, and 10 bases lay outside the gene matches. The CDR3 is made up of 18 amino acids. Germline-derived CDR1 and CDR2 are DFQATT and SNEGSKA (reference sequence). The chain's CDR3 is CSARAGTGEVSTNEKLFF. CDR3 DNA sequence: TGCAGTGCTAGAGCCGGGACAGGGGAAGTATCCACTAATGAAAAACTGTTTTTT.

The rearrangement links TRBV10-3 to TRBJ1-5, with D possibly TRBD1 on 5 matching bases. V was shortened by 6 bases and J by 7 bases, with 19 bases between the two germline ends. The CDR3 covers 15 residues. The germline V gene has CDR1 ENHRY and CDR2 SYGVKD. CDR3 amino acids: CAISEGLGVRQPQHF. Written as DNA, the CDR3 is TGTGCCATCAGCGAGGGACTGGGGGTGCGGCAGCCCCAGCATTTT.

This clonotype was observed at least ten times. This chain uses TRBV12-3 or TRBV12-4 with TRBJ1-4; 11 nucleotides align to TRBD1. V shed 6 bases and J 6 bases; nucleotides not matched to a gene: 9. CDR3 size: 16 residues. The CDR3 loop is CASSPRVGQGDEKLFF. The DNA of the CDR3 is TGTGCCAGCAGCCCTAGGGTGGGACAGGGGGATGAAAAACTGTTTTTT.

The chain couples TRBV29-1 to TRBJ2-1; D call uncertain. The germline gives CDR1 SQVTM, CDR2 ANQGSEA. The CDR3 runs 12 residues. V was trimmed by 3 bases and J by 7 bases, leaving 10 bases between them. The CDR3, as DNA: TGCAGCGTTGAGGAAGGAAGAAATGAGCAGTTCTTC. It is translated as CSVEEGRNEQFF.